This passage covers 8 T cell receptor beta chains from one sample sequenced in a study of patients and donors after allogeneic stem cell transplantation. Using its own MiXCR run on the RT-PCR reads, TCRdb lists one record per CDR3 protein. The sample shows roughly 940,000 distinct CDR3 sequences, approximately 19% of them seen only once. Sequences were obtained from blood, either unsorted or a sorted T cell fraction (not recorded which). These receptors were obtained from a human donor who was either an allogeneic HSCT recipient or a stem cell or donor lymphocyte infusion donor (not recorded which). It is not recorded whose cells these are; they may come from a transplant donor.

This chain uses TRBV4-1 with TRBJ2-1, with a possible D match to TRBD2 (6 bases). Germline lookup yields CDR1 MGHRA and CDR2 YSYEKL. The CDR3 loop spans 16 amino acids. The ends were cut back, 4 bases at V and 5 bases at J, with 18 bases in the middle. The CDR3 here is CASSPQGGVAHNEQFF. CDR3 DNA sequence: TGCGCCAGCAGCCCACAAGGAGGGGTGGCCCACAATGAGCAGTTCTTC.

Regarding this clonotype: This CDR3 is missing its conserved last phenylalanine or tryptophan, likely due to a read error. The rearrangement joins TRBV7-8 to TRBJ2-7; D unresolved. Trimming pared 2 bases from V and 0 bases from J, leaving 2 bases between. The length of the CDR3 is 12 residues. In germline, CDR1 is SGHVS, CDR2 FQNEAQ. The CDR3 region has the DNA TGTGCCAGCAGCTTAAGCTCCTACGAGCAGTACCTC. Translation: CASSLSSYEQYL.

The chain couples TRBV7-9 to TRBJ2-5, with 8 bases fitting TRBD1. Germline lookup yields CDR1 SEHNR and CDR2 FQNEAQ (reference sequence). The trim removed 1 base at V and 5 bases at J, leaving 9 bases unmatched. The CDR3 covers 16 residues. The CDR3 reads CASSLGQGWTGETQYF. The DNA for the CDR3 is TGTGCCAGCAGCTTAGGGCAGGGCTGGACAGGGGAGACCCAGTACTTC.

The chain couples TRBV20-1 to TRBJ2-3, with 11 bases fitting TRBD1. From germline, CDR1 is DFQATT and CDR2 SNEGSKA (reference sequence). V dropped 5 bases and J dropped 5; count of bases not matched to a gene: 9. The CDR3 length is 15 residues. CDR3 DNA: TGCAGTGCTTTAATACCGGGACAGGGGGGAGATACGCAGTATTTT. Its protein is CSALIPGQGGDTQYF.

There are a few counts of this clonotype. The chain has TRBV5-6 and TRBJ1-2; D gene ambiguous. V was cut by 0 bases and J by 2 bases, with 8 bases left in between. The CDR3 consists of 14 residues. Germline V lookup: CDR1 SGHDT, CDR2 YYEEEE. The CDR3 sequence is CASSLVQPNYGYTF. CDR3 nucleotide sequence: TGTGCCAGCAGCTTGGTCCAACCGAACTATGGCTACACCTTC.

The chain is built from TRBV24-1 and TRBJ2-1; no firm D call. Between the trimmed V and J ends, which lost 9 bases and 7 bases, there was a span of 21 bases. The CDR3 sequence is 15 residues long. Germline V CDR1 and CDR2: KGHDR, SFDVKD. CDR3 DNA: TGTGCCACCCGAGGTCCGGGTGGGCTACAAAATGAGCAGTTCTTC. Protein sequence: CATRGPGGLQNEQFF.

The CDR3 DNA reads TGTGCCAGCAGTCTTAGAGGGGGGAGAAAGGTCGTTGAAGCTTTCTTT. Its translation: CASSLRGGRKVVEAFF. This chain joins TRBV12-3 or TRBV12-4 and TRBJ1-1; TRBD1 might be the D (6 bases). This CDR3 is 16 amino acids long. Trimming removed 5 bases from V and 7 bases from J, with 23 bases in between.

The V call is TRBV11-2, the J call TRBJ2-1, with TRBD2 identical over 8 bases. The closer fit of TRBJ2-7 to the DNA end suggests the J call may be wrong. CDR3 size: 15 residues. CDR1 is SGHAT and CDR2 is FQNNGV in the germline V gene. Here the CDR3 DNA reads TGTGCCAGCAGCTTAGTTACTAGCGGTTACAATGAGCAGTACTTC. Translated: CASSLVTSGYNEQYF.